Below, one TCR beta chain is given with its context. Primers included in the PCR were 60 Vbeta and 13 Jbeta primers. Profiled with immunoSEQ multiplex PCR; TCRdb holds only in-frame clones, not every one. The table lists approximately 250,000 clones, just under 80% of them singletons, with approximately 0.47% in the top ten. Germline V CDR1 and CDR2: SEHNR, FQNEAQ (reference sequence). This CDR3 is built from 15 residues. V lost 2 bases, J lost 5 bases, and 13 bases lay in between. This entry belongs to a study of cytomegalovirus exposure and HLA in healthy donors. The chain is built from TRBV7-9 and TRBJ1-3; D perhaps matches TRBD1 (5 bases). The sequence was collected from a boy between 5 and 17 years old in good health and CMV-seronegative. What was sequenced was PBMCs. The CDR3 loop reads CASSLLQGGRNTIYF. CDR3 in DNA: TGTGCCAGCAGCTTACTCCAGGGAGGGAGAAACACCATATATTTT.